This T cell receptor (beta chain) stems from a study of blood T cells in healthy people across ages. A sample-barcoded 5' primer and a J-beta primer mix were used in a second PCR of roughly 6 to 12 cycles. The template-switch adaptor was a 5' adaptor with 12 random nucleotides. It tagged each cDNA molecule. One entry per CDR3 protein, called by TCRdb with MiXCR from the 5' RACE reads. The data contain 800,000 to 950,000 distinct CDR3 sequences, 36% of them singletons. CDR1 is SNHLY and CDR2 is FYNNEI in the germline V gene. V lost 6 bases and J lost 6, with 18 bases in between. This CDR3 comprises 15 residues.

The chain couples TRBV2 to TRBJ1-5; maybe TRBD1 (6 bases). The sample consisted of blood. This sequence originates from a man aged 18 to 30 in good health. Here the CDR3 reads CASRPGQGPFQPQHF. The CDR3 DNA sequence: TGTGCCAGCAGACCCGGCCAGGGGCCATTTCAGCCCCAGCATTTT.